These 27 T cell receptor beta chains were all obtained from the same sample, sequenced in a study of patients and donors after allogeneic stem cell transplantation. TCRdb re-called the RT-PCR reads with MiXCR, one entry per CDR3 protein. This sample has about 960,000 distinct CDR3 sequences, with roughly 18% found just once. The sequencing input was blood, either unsorted or a sorted T cell fraction (not recorded which). The source of these receptors is a human donor who was either an allogeneic HSCT recipient or a stem cell or donor lymphocyte infusion donor (not recorded which). It is not recorded whose cells these are; they may come from a transplant donor.

The sample holds a few counts of this clonotype. The genes are TRBV29-1 and TRBJ1-1; maybe TRBD1 (5 bases). With 4 bases removed from V and 1 base from J, the gap between germline ends came to 10 bases. This CDR3 is built from 13 residues. The germline gives CDR1 SQVTM, CDR2 ANQGSEA. The CDR3 nucleotides read TGCAGCGTTGTTCCCGGGGGGAACACTGAAGCTTTCTTT. Encoded protein: CSVVPGGNTEAFF.

V usage is TRBV12-3 or TRBV12-4 and J usage is TRBJ2-1, with 9 nucleotides matching TRBD2. The CDR3 totals 16 residues. The trim removed 1 base at V and 4 bases at J, leaving 5 bases unmatched. CDR3 protein: CASSLGSGGRYNEQFF. The CDR3 DNA reads TGTGCCAGCAGTTTAGGTAGCGGGGGAAGATACAATGAGCAGTTCTTC.

The rearrangement links TRBV6-5 to TRBJ1-6; D remains ambiguous. Germline V gene data show CDR1 as MNHEY and CDR2 as SVGAGI. The germline V and J ends were trimmed by 0 bases and 5 bases, with 8 bases remaining between them. CDR3 length equals 15 residues. CDR3: CASSYSSRDNSPLHF. The CDR3, as DNA: TGTGCCAGCAGTTACTCTTCCCGTGATAATTCACCCCTCCACTTT.

There are many counts of this clonotype. The chain uses TRBV12-3 or TRBV12-4 and TRBJ1-5; 7 bases are shared with TRBD1. With 5 bases clipped from V and 7 bases from J, the junction kept 8 bases outside the gene matches. CDR3 length: 14 residues. CDR3: CASSLQTGSQPQHF. The DNA for the CDR3 is TGTGCCAGCAGTCTTCAGACAGGGAGCCAGCCCCAGCATTTT.

This clonotype was detected only a few times. The CDR3 DNA sequence: TGTGCCAGCAGCGTTAGCGGGAGGGACCGGGGTGAGCAGTTCTTC. The encoded protein is CASSVSGRDRGEQFF. The rearrangement links TRBV9 to TRBJ2-1; 11 bases align to TRBD2. CDR3 size: 15 residues. After removal of 2 bases from V and 9 bases from J, the junction contained 7 bases not matched to a gene. Germline V gene data show CDR1 as SGDLS and CDR2 as YYNGEE.

This chain links TRBV2 with TRBJ2-7, with TRBD2 matching 7 bases. Germline CDR1 SNHLY, CDR2 FYNNEI. V was clipped by 3 bases and J by 1 base; unmatched bases: 9. The CDR3 spans 16 residues. In nucleotides, the CDR3 is TGTGCCAGCAGTGACCTCGGGGGAGGGCCATCCTACGAGCAGTACTTC. It is translated as CASSDLGGGPSYEQYF.

Only a few counts were recorded for this clonotype. Written as DNA, the CDR3 is TGTGCCAGCAGCGATCCTTTTGAGTCCCCGAACCCCTACGAGCAGTACTTC. This encodes CASSDPFESPNPYEQYF. The V gene is TRBV25-1, the J gene TRBJ2-7; D gene unclear. Trimming removed 6 bases from V and 2 bases from J, with 23 bases in between. This CDR3 contains 17 residues. Germline V gene lookup returns CDR1 MGHDK and CDR2 SYGVNS.

This chain uses TRBV3-1 with TRBJ1-1; TRBD1 aligns across 9 bases. V gave up 1 base and J gave up 5 bases; unmatched junction bases: 11. The CDR3 has 17 residues. Germline V lookup: CDR1 LGHDT, CDR2 YNNKEL (reference sequence). CDR3 region: CASSQVTSRQGGTEAFF. DNA for the CDR3: TGTGCCAGCAGCCAAGTAACTAGTCGACAGGGGGGGACTGAAGCTTTCTTT.

The chain recombines TRBV29-1 with TRBJ1-2, with D unresolved. V lost 4 bases, J lost 7 bases, and 4 bases lay in between. This CDR3 is 9 amino acids long. Germline V lookup: CDR1 SQVTM, CDR2 ANQGSEA. The CDR3 DNA sequence: TGCAGCGTTGGGTTTGGCTACACCTTC. It codes for CSVGFGYTF.

V and J are TRBV11-2 and TRBJ1-1; no definite D call. The CDR3 has 13 amino acids. Between the trimmed V and J ends, which lost 5 bases and 3 bases, there was a span of 10 bases. Germline CDR1 SGHAT, CDR2 FQNNGV. In nucleotides, the CDR3 is TGTGCCAGCAGCGTTCGTTGGGACACTGAAGCTTTCTTT. It specifies CASSVRWDTEAFF. Supplemented by reference TRBV11-2 and TRBJ1-1, the full variable domain reads EAGVAQSPRYKIIEKRQSVAFWCNPISGHATLYWYQQILGQGPKLLIQFQNNGVVDDSQLPKDRFSAERLKGVDSTLKIQPAKLEDSAVYLCASSVRWDTEAFFGQGTRLTVV.

V and J are TRBV7-3 and TRBJ2-3, with D unresolved. The V end was cut by 5 bases, the J end by 5 bases, with 8 bases between. The CDR3 length is 12 residues. CDR1 is SGHTA, CDR2 FQGTGA, per germline. The CDR3 region is CASSLHEDTQYF. Here the CDR3 DNA reads TGTGCCAGCAGCCTCCATGAAGATACGCAGTATTTT.

Only a few counts were recorded for this clonotype. The V call is TRBV6-5, the J call TRBJ1-5, with unresolved D. V dropped 3 bases and J dropped 2 bases, with 8 bases sitting between them. CDR1 and CDR2 (germline): MNHEY, SVGAGI. The length of the CDR3 is 14 residues. CDR3 DNA sequence: TGTGCCAGCAGTTATGCATGGGGCAATCAGCCCCAGCATTTT. Protein product: CASSYAWGNQPQHF.

The V gene is TRBV7-8, the J gene TRBJ2-7; a possible D gene is TRBD2 (5 bases). Per germline, CDR1 SGHVS and CDR2 FQNEAQ. V was cut by 1 base and J by 7 bases, with 20 bases left in between. The length of the CDR3 is 16 residues. As DNA, the CDR3 is TGTGCCAGCAGCTTAGATACGGGCGGCCTGAGAGGGGAGCAGTACTTC. Its translation: CASSLDTGGLRGEQYF.

The table lists this clonotype with a few counts. The rearrangement uses TRBV5-1 and TRBJ1-2; D is perhaps TRBD1 (5 bases). Trimming pared 4 bases from V and 8 bases from J, leaving 24 bases between. Germline V lookup: CDR1 SGHRS, CDR2 YFSETQ. The CDR3 length is 16 residues. CDR3 sequence: CASSPGLSGTARGYTF. The CDR3 bases are TGCGCCAGCAGCCCTGGTTTATCGGGGACGGCCAGAGGCTACACCTTC.

This rearrangement joins TRBV5-8 to TRBJ2-7; the D gene is possibly TRBD2 (6 bases). V was shortened by 0 bases and J by 3 bases, with 16 bases between the two germline ends. The CDR3 consists of 16 residues. The germline CDR1 and CDR2 sequences are SGHTS and YDEGEE. For the CDR3, the DNA is TGTGCCAGCAGCTTGGTGGCGTGGCGGAGGGGCTACGAGCAGTACTTC. Its translation is CASSLVAWRRGYEQYF.

This clonotype was counted between two and nine times. The gene calls are TRBV20-1 and TRBJ2-5, with 8 bases matching TRBD1. Germline CDR1 reads DFQATT; CDR2 reads SNEGSKA (reference sequence). V was clipped by 4 bases and J by 4 bases; unmatched bases: 8. The CDR3 spans 14 residues. This CDR3 reads CSATDRGRGETQYF. CDR3 coding DNA: TGCAGTGCTACCGACAGGGGAAGGGGAGAGACCCAGTACTTC.

This clonotype has a handful of counts. The V and J genes are TRBV12-3 or TRBV12-4 and TRBJ2-4; TRBD2 matches 8 bases. CDR3 size: 14 residues. Trimming removed 4 bases from V and 16 bases from J; junction bases left unmatched: 15. CDR3 bases: TGTGCCAGCAGTTCCCGGGGGGGGGGAGATCCTTCTTACTTC. Encoded protein: CASSSRGGGDPSYF.

This clonotype has only a few counts. CDR3 DNA sequence: TGTGCCAGCAGCTCTCTTAGTACCGGGGAGCTGTTTTTT. Its protein product is CASSSLSTGELFF. The V and J genes are TRBV11-2 and TRBJ2-2; D unclear. The ends were cut back, 4 bases at V and 5 bases at J, with 8 bases in the middle. The germline CDR1 and CDR2 sequences are SGHAT and FQNNGV. There are 13 residues in the CDR3.

A few counts support this clonotype. V usage is TRBV6-1 and J usage is TRBJ2-2; D could derive from TRBD1 or TRBD2 (7 bases each). In germline, CDR1 is MNHNS, CDR2 SASEGT. The V end lost 4 bases, the J end lost 7 bases, and 16 bases lay between the germline ends. The CDR3 is 15 amino acids. CDR3 bases: TGTGCCAGCAGTGCGCCTCAGGGGGGGTTCGGGGAGCTGTTTTTT. The encoded protein is CASSAPQGGFGELFF.

Only a few counts were recorded for this clonotype. The gene calls are TRBV12-3 or TRBV12-4 and TRBJ1-3; 11 nucleotides line up with TRBD1. V gave up 3 bases and J gave up 7 bases; unmatched junction bases: 2. CDR3 length: 14 residues. CDR3 in amino acids: CASSFRDRGNTIYF. CDR3 in DNA: TGTGCCAGCAGTTTTCGGGACAGGGGGAACACCATATATTTT.

The chain joins TRBV20-1 to TRBJ1-5; the D gene is possibly TRBD1 (6 bases). Deletions cut 3 bases from V and 4 bases from J, with 19 bases between. CDR3 length: 16 amino acids. Germline-derived CDR1 and CDR2 are DFQATT and SNEGSKA (reference sequence). This chain's CDR3 is CSARDLRGIENQPQHF. CDR3 nucleotide sequence: TGCAGTGCTAGGGACTTAAGGGGGATAGAAAATCAGCCCCAGCATTTT.

The CDR3 is CASSLEWDGVYEQYF. In DNA, the CDR3 is TGCGCCAGCAGCTTGGAGTGGGACGGCGTCTACGAGCAGTACTTC. The chain combines TRBV5-1 with TRBJ2-7; D may match TRBD1 or TRBD2 (5 bases each). Germline CDR1 and CDR2: SGHRS and YFSETQ. V lost 0 bases, J lost 3 bases, and 13 bases lay in between. The length of the CDR3 is 15 residues.

This clonotype has only a few counts. The chain combines TRBV20-1 with TRBJ2-1; TRBD2 matches at 8 bases. The germline V gene has CDR1 DFQATT and CDR2 SNEGSKA (reference sequence). This CDR3 has 17 residues. V lost 3 bases, J lost 1 base, and 11 bases stayed unmatched. The CDR3 DNA reads as TGCAGTGCTAGGGCGGGAGGAAGGACCGAATCCTACAATGAGCAGTTCTTC. Translating gives CSARAGGRTESYNEQFF.

This chain links TRBV12-3 or TRBV12-4 with TRBJ1-2; tentative D call: TRBD1 (5 bases). Trimming cost V 2 bases and J 5 bases, with 12 bases left between them. This CDR3 has 14 amino acids. The CDR3 is CASSLNSGAYGYTF. Written as DNA, the CDR3 is TGTGCCAGCAGTTTAAACAGTGGGGCGTATGGCTACACCTTC.

On this clonotype: A read error may account for a junction end that differs from germline. This chain links TRBV12-5 with TRBJ2-2; 10 bases fit TRBD2. Germline lookup yields CDR1 LGHNT and CDR2 FRNRAP. CDR3 length: 15 residues. The CDR3 DNA follows: TGTGCTAGTGTTAGAGCGGGAGGGCACACCGGGGAGCTGGTTTTT. Protein product: CASVRAGGHTGELVF.

The chain recombines TRBV15 with TRBJ2-7; the D gene is possibly TRBD1 (6 bases). V was cut by 0 bases and J by 3 bases, with 9 bases left in between. Germline values: CDR1 LNHNV, CDR2 YYDKDF (reference sequence). The CDR3 has 14 residues. Here the CDR3 DNA reads TGTGCCACCAGCAGAGATTCACAGGGCTACGAGCAGTACTTC. It specifies CATSRDSQGYEQYF.

V gene TRBV18 combines with J gene TRBJ1-2; D ambiguous. Between the trimmed V and J ends, which lost 2 bases and 8 bases, there was a span of 12 bases. Germline V CDR1 and CDR2: KGHSH, LQKENI. The CDR3 has 13 residues. The CDR3 DNA reads TGTGCCAGCTCACCAGGCCTGCAGTTCGGCTACACCTTC. Its translation is CASSPGLQFGYTF. The variable domain in full, with the rest retrieved from reference TRBV18 and TRBJ1-2, is NAGVMQNPRHLVRRRGQEARLRCSPMKGHSHVYWYRQLPEEGLKFMVYLQKENIIDESGMPKERFSAEFPKEGPSILRIQQVVRGDSAAYFCASSPGLQFGYTFGSGTRLTVV.